This T cell receptor (beta chain) derives from a study of CXCR3-negative and CXCR3-positive naive CD8 T cells. Study-wide findings and caveats: TRB CDR3 hydrophobicity was greater in CXCR3-positive naive cells than in CXCR3-negative naive cells. Diversity proved comparably high across both naive subsets and much lower in memory CD8+ cells.

Comments on this clonotype: Its antigen is unknown.

This CDR3 is built from 17 residues. The germline V gene has CDR1 MNHEY and CDR2 SVGAGI. Within the CD8+ T cell compartment, naive cells were CD45RO-CCR7+CD27+CD95-. Researchers prepared the TRB cDNA libraries using 5' RACE with UMI labels. TCRdb processed the 5' RACE reads again and assigns one entry to each CDR3 protein, with no DNA. Its table records over 150,000 distinct CDR3 sequences. The sequence came from a human donor in good health. Some clones in this sample may be carry-over from other donors' samples. The chain is built from TRBV6-5 and TRBJ2-1; TCRdb gives TRBD2 as the D gene, but with no DNA this cannot be confirmed. The specimen was naive CXCR3+ CD8+ T cells from blood. The subset is: CD45RO-CCR7+CD27+CD95- naive CD8+ T cells expressing CXCR3 (TNR3+). CDR3 sequence reads: CASSDLRYSGQHNEQFF.